The 27 T cell receptor beta chains reported below all come from one sample, sequenced in a study of blood T cell repertoires in COVID-19. The protocol was immunoSEQ multiplex PCR, while the TCRdb copy is restricted to in-frame clones and leaves out a portion. The data contain about 100,000 clones, approximately 81% of them singletons. The sequenced material came from peripheral blood. The origin of the receptors is a man aged 60-69 years with acute or convalescent COVID-19.

The V and J genes are TRBV5-4 and TRBJ2-5, with 7 bases matching TRBD2. Germline trimming cut 0 bases from V and 13 bases from J; bases unmatched to any gene: 6. The CDR3 runs to 12 residues. Germline assignment: CDR1 SGHNT and CDR2 YYREEE (reference sequence). The CDR3 region is CASSLGLAERYF. CDR3 nucleotide sequence: TGTGCCAGCAGCTTGGGGCTAGCGGAGCGGTACTTC.

This clone has a single count. The chain carries TRBV3-1 (or the pseudogene TRBV3-2) and TRBJ1-1; D may be TRBD1 (6 bases). The V end lost 2 bases, the J end lost 11 bases, and 27 bases lay between the germline ends. This CDR3 has 17 amino acids. Germline assignment: CDR1 LGHDT and CDR2 YNNKEL (reference sequence). CDR3 in DNA: TGTGCCAGCAGCCAATCCCCCCCATTCGGGCCCTCGAGGGGGGCTTTCTTT. Its protein is CASSQSPPFGPSRGAFF.

This clone was detected a few times. The chain recombines TRBV12-3 or TRBV12-4 with TRBJ1-1; D may be TRBD1 (6 bases). V was cut by 7 bases and J by 5 bases, with 14 bases left in between. This CDR3 comprises 13 residues. The CDR3 loop reads CASTGADWTEAFF. DNA of the CDR3: TGTGCCAGCACAGGGGCCGATTGGACTGAAGCTTTCTTT.

This clone was counted once. The chain has TRBV27 and TRBJ1-6, with TRBD1 matching 8 bases. This CDR3 is 13 amino acids long. The germline V gene encodes CDR1 MNHEY and CDR2 SMNVEV (reference sequence). V dropped 10 bases and J dropped 4; count of bases not matched to a gene: 3. The CDR3 sequence is CATRTGYNSPLHF. The DNA of the CDR3 is TGTGCCACAAGGACAGGGTATAATTCACCCCTCCACTTT.

This clone was seen a handful of times. The chain is built from TRBV28 and TRBJ2-1, with 8 nucleotides matching TRBD1. CDR3 length: 18 residues. V dropped 2 bases and J dropped 5; count of bases not matched to a gene: 14. Germline loops: CDR1 MDHEN, CDR2 SYDVKM. The CDR3 bases are TGTGCCAGCAGTTTAGATCGAGGACAGGGTAAACAAAACAATGAGCAGTTCTTC. It encodes CASSLDRGQGKQNNEQFF.

The chain joins TRBV18 to TRBJ2-7, with a weak D call TRBD2 (6 bases). Trimming pared 0 bases from V and 6 bases from J, leaving 12 bases between. CDR1 and CDR2 from the germline V gene are KGHSH and LQKENI. There are 14 residues in the CDR3. CDR3 bases: TGTGCCAGCTCACCACCTAGCGGAGCCCTCGAGCAGTACTTC. Its translation: CASSPPSGALEQYF.

This clone was picked up one time. The chain uses TRBV28 and TRBJ2-3, with TRBD2 as a possible D gene (5 bases). Germline-derived CDR1 and CDR2 are MDHEN and SYDVKM. The CDR3 runs to 15 residues. Trimming stripped 4 bases from V and 3 bases from J, with 14 bases between. The CDR3 nucleotides are TGTGCCAGCAGTTCACCCGGGTTAGCGACAGATACGCAGTATTTT. Protein sequence: CASSSPGLATDTQYF.

The J gene is TRBJ2-1, the V gene TRBV7-9, with 8 bases identical to TRBD2. In germline, CDR1 is SEHNR, CDR2 FQNEAQ (reference sequence). The trim removed 4 bases at V and 8 bases at J, leaving 13 bases unmatched. The CDR3 runs to 16 residues. The CDR3 DNA reads as TGTGCCAGCAGCTCGGCTCCGGGACTAGTCGGCGATGAGCAGTTCTTC. Translating gives CASSSAPGLVGDEQFF.

The chain carries TRBV28 and TRBJ2-1; 9 nucleotides match TRBD2. The V gene end was trimmed by 4 bases and the J gene end by 4 bases; junction bases not matched to a gene: 11. The CDR3 runs 17 residues. Germline V CDR1 and CDR2: MDHEN, SYDVKM. This CDR3 is CASSSPRREGRYNEQFF. The CDR3 DNA sequence: TGTGCCAGCAGTTCCCCCAGGCGGGAGGGTCGGTACAATGAGCAGTTCTTC.

The V and J genes are TRBV18 and TRBJ1-5, with D tentatively TRBD1 (6 bases). The CDR3 is made up of 15 amino acids. Trimming pared 5 bases from V and 4 bases from J, leaving 15 bases between. From germline, CDR1 is KGHSH and CDR2 LQKENI. For the CDR3, the DNA is TGTGCCAGCTCAAGGGGGGGAGAGACAAATCAGCCCCAGCATTTT. Translated: CASSRGGETNQPQHF.

The J gene is TRBJ1-3, the V gene TRBV12-3 or TRBV12-4; D not certain. V was shortened by 2 bases and J by 8 bases, with 7 bases between the two germline ends. This CDR3 has 12 residues. The CDR3 is CASSLLVDTIYF. CDR3 nucleotides: TGTGCCAGCAGTTTATTAGTCGACACCATATATTTT.

A few counts support this clone. V gene TRBV28 combines with J gene TRBJ1-4; no reliable D call. Trimming shortened V by 3 bases and J by 6 bases, and 8 bases separated the two germline ends. The CDR3 consists of 13 residues. The V gene's germline CDR1 is MDHEN and CDR2 SYDVKM. CDR3 residues: CASSLGRYEKLFF. CDR3 in DNA: TGTGCCAGCAGTTTGGGGAGGTATGAAAAACTGTTTTTT.

The V gene is TRBV3-1 (or the pseudogene TRBV3-2), the J gene TRBJ2-7; D gene unclear. The V end lost 5 bases, the J end lost 0 bases, and 11 bases lay between the germline ends. Germline CDR1 LGHDT, CDR2 YNNKEL (reference sequence). This CDR3 has 14 residues. The CDR3 nucleotides read TGTGCCAGCAGCTTCCTCTCGAGCTCCTACGAGCAGTACTTC. Residues: CASSFLSSSYEQYF.

The chain has TRBV5-5 and TRBJ2-1; D is possibly TRBD2 (5 bases). CDR3 length: 16 amino acids. In germline, CDR1 is SGHKS, CDR2 YYEKEE (reference sequence). The V and J ends lost 0 bases and 0 bases respectively, with 10 bases between them. CDR3 in DNA: TGTGCCAGCAGCTTGGAACTCACTAGCTCCTACAATGAGCAGTTCTTC. It codes for CASSLELTSSYNEQFF.

The chain has TRBV30 and TRBJ2-6; D gene uncertain. The CDR3 has 17 amino acids. V was cut by 1 base and J by 0 bases, with 13 bases left in between. CDR1 and CDR2 (germline): GTSNPN, SVGIG (reference sequence). Written as DNA, the CDR3 is TGTGCCTGGAGTGGACTGACTGTGAGCTCTGGGGCCAACGTCCTGACTTTC. Its protein product is CAWSGLTVSSGANVLTF.

The J gene is TRBJ1-1, the V gene TRBV11-2; tentative D call: TRBD1 (5 bases). The CDR3 contains 14 residues. Trimming removed 5 bases at V and 4 bases at J, with 14 bases between. Germline V gene data show CDR1 as SGHAT and CDR2 as FQNNGV. CDR3 sequence: CASSPGSGGTEAFF. The CDR3 coding sequence is TGTGCCAGCAGCCCGGGCTCGGGGGGCACTGAAGCTTTCTTT.

CDR3 sequence: CASSIRLAGVSYNEQFF. For the CDR3, the DNA is TGTGCCAGTAGTATCAGACTAGCGGGGGTCTCCTACAATGAGCAGTTCTTC. This chain joins TRBV19 and TRBJ2-1, with 12 nucleotides matching TRBD2. The V gene end was trimmed by 3 bases and the J gene end by 0 bases; junction bases not matched to a gene: 3. Germline loops: CDR1 LNHDA, CDR2 SQIVND (reference sequence). The CDR3 is 17 residues long.

The chain couples TRBV7-2 to TRBJ1-5, with TRBD1 as a possible D gene (5 bases). V gave up 0 bases and J gave up 7 bases, with 10 bases separating them. The CDR3 consists of 14 residues. In germline, CDR1 is SGHTA, CDR2 FQGNSA. CDR3 nucleotides: TGTGCCAGCAGCTTAGCAGGGGCAGGCCAGCCCCAGCATTTT. It yields the protein CASSLAGAGQPQHF.

V usage is TRBV18 and J usage is TRBJ1-1; TRBD1 might be the D (5 bases). V lost 2 bases to trimming and J lost 5 bases, with 15 bases between them. The germline V gene has CDR1 KGHSH and CDR2 LQKENI. The CDR3 covers 15 residues. Here the CDR3 DNA reads TGTGCCAGCTCACCAATCCACAGGTCTTGGACTGAAGCTTTCTTT. It translates to CASSPIHRSWTEAFF.

This clone was picked up one time. V is TRBV15 and J is TRBJ1-3, with D uncertain. CDR1 is LNHNV, CDR2 YYDKDF, per germline (reference sequence). V was shortened by 3 bases and J by 2 bases, with 8 bases between the two germline ends. This CDR3 is built from 14 residues. The CDR3 sequence is CATSRYTAGNTIYF. The CDR3, as DNA: TGTGCCACCAGCAGGTACACAGCTGGAAACACCATATATTTT. The complete variable domain, with remaining parts taken from reference TRBV15 and TRBJ1-3, reads DAMVIQNPRYQVTQFGKPVTLSCSQTLNHNVMYWYQQKSSQAPKLLFHYYDKDFNNEADTPDNFQSRRPNTSFCFLDIRSPGLGDTAMYLCATSRYTAGNTIYFGEGSWLTVV.

The V and J genes are TRBV24-1 and TRBJ2-5; 8 bases agree with TRBD1. Per the germline V gene, CDR1 is KGHDR and CDR2 is SFDVKD. The CDR3 spans 14 residues. Trimming cost V 5 bases and J 0 bases; bases outside gene matches: 1. The CDR3 region has the DNA TGTGCCACCAGTGGGGGACAGGACCAAGAGACCCAGTACTTC. This sequence encodes CATSGGQDQETQYF.

V usage is TRBV7-6 and J usage is TRBJ2-5; D is perhaps TRBD1 (6 bases). CDR3 length: 20 residues. Germline CDR1 reads SGHVS; CDR2 reads FNYEAQ. V lost 2 bases, J lost 3 bases, and 28 bases lay in between. The CDR3 nucleotides read TGTGCCAGCAGCTTAAGTTTGGGGGCGCGGGCCCCCGCTCCAAAAGAGACCCAGTACTTC. Protein: CASSLSLGARAPAPKETQYF.

This chain joins TRBV19 and TRBJ2-7; the match to TRBD1 covers 8 bases. Unmatched junction bases numbered 7, after V lost 3 bases and J lost 6 bases. The germline CDR1 and CDR2 sequences are LNHDA and SQIVND (reference sequence). The length of the CDR3 is 14 residues. In DNA, the CDR3 is TGTGCCAGTAGTATGGGGGGTACAGGGGGCGAGCAGTACTTC. Amino acids: CASSMGGTGGEQYF.

The chain carries TRBV12-2 and TRBJ2-1; the D call in the table, TRBD2, was not verified against the DNA. TRBV12-2 is termed a pseudogene. There are 15 residues in the CDR3. CDR3 loop: CASRTTSGEYNEQFF. For the CDR3, the DNA is TGTGCAAGTCGCACGACTAGCGGGGAATACAATGAGCAGTTCTTC.

V is TRBV5-5 and J is TRBJ1-1; tentatively, D is TRBD1 (6 bases). This CDR3 has 16 amino acids. V shed 1 base and J shed 0 bases, with 13 bases lying between them. Germline V gene data show CDR1 as SGHKS and CDR2 as YYEKEE (reference sequence). The CDR3 sequence is CASSLFFGQLNTEAFF. In nucleotides, the CDR3 is TGTGCCAGCAGCTTGTTTTTCGGACAGCTGAACACTGAAGCTTTCTTT. Drawing the rest from reference TRBV5-5 and TRBJ1-1, the complete variable domain is DAGVTQSPTHLIKTRGQQVTLRCSPISGHKSVSWYQQVLGQGPQFIFQYYEKEERGRGNFPDRFSARQFPNYSSELNVNALLLGDSALYLCASSLFFGQLNTEAFFGQGTRLTVV.

The chain joins TRBV28 to TRBJ2-1, with TRBD2 identical over 9 bases. The CDR3 runs 16 residues. V was pared by 6 bases and J by 3 bases, with 9 bases of the junction left unmatched. Germline CDR1 and CDR2: MDHEN and SYDVKM. DNA for the CDR3: TGTGCCAGCAGGACTTCCGGGACTAGCAGCTACAATGAGCAGTTCTTC. It yields the protein CASRTSGTSSYNEQFF.

The chain links TRBV7-3 to TRBJ2-2; 12 bases fit TRBD2. V gave up 5 bases and J gave up 0 bases; unmatched junction bases: 16. Per the germline V gene, CDR1 is SGHTA and CDR2 is FQGTGA. The CDR3 has 21 residues. The CDR3 here is CASSPRASGRGNPTNTGELFF. CDR3 nucleotide sequence: TGTGCCAGCAGCCCCCGGGCTAGCGGGAGGGGTAACCCAACGAACACCGGGGAGCTGTTTTTT.